These T cell receptor beta chains were read from a single sample in a study of T-cell reconstitution after alpha-beta-depleted transplantation in children. TCRdb passed the PCR reads through MiXCR, listing each CDR3 protein once. This table holds a few hundred thousand distinct CDR3 sequences, around 10% found once. The sequencing here drew on PBMCs from the stem cell graft donor, taken from the stem cell graft. These receptors were taken from a human donor who donated a stem cell graft to a child with acute lymphoblastic leukemia. Each CDR3 is given with its conserved first and last residue. The D gene is left open where the match is weak. A row's size may be missing; if present it is once, few, many or a size class.

TRBJ1-5 | TRBV6-1 | few | 15 | - | TGTGCCAGCAGCCTGGGGGGTGCCGTTCTTCAGCCCCAGCATTTT | CASSLGGAVLQPQHF
TRBJ1-2 | TRBV12-3/TRBV12-4 | - | 13 | - | TGTGCCAGCAGTTCCCCTCTCAACTATGGCTACACCTTC | CASSSPLNYGYTF
TRBJ2-2 | TRBV12-3/TRBV12-4 | many | 12 | - | TGTGCCAGCAGTTTCGTTACCGGGGAGCTGTTTTTT | CASSFVTGELFF
TRBJ2-1 | TRBV9 | many | 18 | TRBD2 | TGTGCCAGCAGCGTAGCGGGACTAGCGGGGGGTTCGTACAATGAGCAGTTCTTC | CASSVAGLAGGSYNEQFF
TRBJ2-3 | TRBV6-1 | few | 14 | - | TGTGCCAGCAGATCCTTTTCCGTGAGGGATACGCAGTATTTT | CASRSFSVRDTQYF
TRBJ2-2 | TRBV10-3 | many | 16 | TRBD1 | TGTGCCATCAGTGGGACGGACAGGGGGAACACCGGGGAGCTGTTTTTT | CAISGTDRGNTGELFF
TRBJ2-7 | TRBV5-1 | few | 17 | - | TGCGCCAGCAGCTCCGGGAGAGGCGGGACAATCTCCTACGAGCAGTACTTC | CASSSGRGGTISYEQYF
TRBJ2-3 | TRBV10-3 | - | 14 | TRBD1 | TGTGCCATCAGATCACAGGGGTTATCAGATACGCAGTATTTT | CAIRSQGLSDTQYF
TRBJ2-7 | TRBV5-1 | - | 16 | - | TGCGCCAGCAGCTTGGCCGCTTCCGGGAGCTCCTACGAGCAGTACTTC | CASSLAASGSSYEQYF
TRBJ1-5 | TRBV20-1 | - | 12 | TRBD1 | TGCAGTGCCAAAACAGGGGACCAGCCCCAGCATTTT | CSAKTGDQPQHF
TRBJ2-2 | TRBV5-1 | - | 17 | TRBD2 | TGCGCCAGCAGCTTGCGAGCGGGGACCACGAACACCGGGGAGCTGTTTTTT | CASSLRAGTTNTGELFF
TRBJ2-1 | TRBV20-1 | few | 16 | - | TGCAGTGCTTTCATCCCCTACTCCGACTCCTACAATGAGCAGTTCTTC | CSAFIPYSDSYNEQFF
TRBJ1-1 | TRBV6-1 | - | 14 | TRBD1 | TGTGTCACTACCGGGACAGGGCCGATCATTGAAGCTTTCTTT | CVTTGTGPIIEAFF
TRBJ2-2 | TRBV12-3/TRBV12-4 | few | 14 | - | TGTGCCAGCAGTGGATTGACAGGTTCCGGGGAGCTGTTTTTT | CASSGLTGSGELFF
TRBJ1-1 | TRBV10-3 | few | 12 | - | TGTGCCATCAGTGATCCAGGGCCTGAAGCTTTCTTT | CAISDPGPEAFF
TRBJ2-7 | TRBV21-1 | - | 13 | - | TGTGCCAGCCAGGGGGACAGGGACTACGAGCAGTACTTC | CASQGDRDYEQYF
TRBJ2-5 | TRBV12-3/TRBV12-4 | many | 13 | - | TGTGCCAGCAGTTCGGGACTCAAAGAGACCCAGTACTTC | CASSSGLKETQYF
TRBJ2-5 | TRBV27 | many | 14 | - | TGTGCCAGCAGATCCGGGCCCCTGGGAGAGACCCAGTACTTC | CASRSGPLGETQYF
TRBJ2-2 | TRBV4-2 | few | 17 | - | TGTGCCAGCAGCCAAGACAGGATGGGGTGGAACACCGGGGAGCTGTTTTTT | CASSQDRMGWNTGELFF
TRBJ2-2 | TRBV12-3/TRBV12-4 | - | 14 | TRBD1 | TGTGCCAGCAGAGGACAGGGTATTACCGGGGAGCTGTTTTTT | CASRGQGITGELFF
TRBJ2-3 | TRBV29-1 | - | 14 | TRBD2 | TGCAGCGCCGGGACTAGCGGGGGTTCAGATACGCAGTATTTT | CSAGTSGGSDTQYF
TRBJ1-5 | TRBV12-3/TRBV12-4 | - | 16 | TRBD1 | TGTGCCAGCAGTCCTCCGGGACAGGGGATTTATCAGCCCCAGCATTTT | CASSPPGQGIYQPQHF
TRBJ1-1 | TRBV7-2 | few | 15 | - | TGTGCCAGCAGCTTAGGGATTGTTTTAGTTACTGAAGCTTTCTTT | CASSLGIVLVTEAFF
TRBJ1-2 | TRBV14 | - | 16 | TRBD1 | TGTGCCAGCAGCCGGGGACAGGGTCCTTCCAACTATGGCTACACCTTC | CASSRGQGPSNYGYTF
TRBJ2-1 | TRBV10-3 | many | 13 | TRBD1 | TGTGCCATCACCCGGGACAGAAACAATGAGCAGTTCTTC | CAITRDRNNEQFF
TRBJ1-6 | TRBV20-1 | - | 18 | - | TGCAGTGCTAGAGACGGCTTTCGGCAGTCAACCCGAAATTCACCCCTCCACTTT | CSARDGFRQSTRNSPLHF
TRBJ1-5 | TRBV20-1 | many | 13 | - | TGCAGTGCTAGATCTAGCCGCAATCAGCCCCAGCATTTT | CSARSSRNQPQHF
TRBJ2-2 | TRBV7-2 | many | 16 | TRBD2 | TGTGCCAGCAGCTTAAGACTAGCGGGCCTGCCCGGGGAGCTGTTTTTT | CASSLRLAGLPGELFF
TRBJ1-2 | TRBV7-9 | - | 13 | - | TGTGCCAGCAGCTTAAGCCTTAACTATGGCTACACCTTC | CASSLSLNYGYTF
TRBJ2-2 | TRBV7-9 | many | 15 | TRBD2 | TGTGCCAGCACCTCCGTGGGGGGGACCACCGGGGAGCTGTTTTTT | CASTSVGGTTGELFF
TRBJ2-2 | TRBV6-5 | few | 16 | - | TGTGCCAGCAGTTATAGTCAGGGAGTAGTCACCGGGGAGCTGTTTTTT | CASSYSQGVVTGELFF
TRBJ1-2 | TRBV7-9 | many | 12 | - | TGTGCCAGCAGCTTAGAGGGCGATGGCTACACCTTC | CASSLEGDGYTF
TRBJ1-5 | TRBV5-1 | - | 15 | TRBD1 | TGCGCCAGCCGATCCACAGGGGATAGCAATCAGCCCCAGCATTTT | CASRSTGDSNQPQHF
TRBJ2-3 | TRBV3-2 | many | 16 | - | TGTGCCAGCAGCCCGACCCCCACCCAGGGCTCAGATACGCAGTATTTT | CASSPTPTQGSDTQYF
TRBJ2-2 | TRBV20-1 | many | 15 | - | TGCAGTGCTAGACGTGGGAACCCGAACACCGGGGAGCTGTTTTTT | CSARRGNPNTGELFF
TRBJ1-1 | TRBV18 | - | 17 | - | TGTGCCAGCTCACCCCTGGGGGGAACGAGACAGAACACTGAAGCTTTCTTT | CASSPLGGTRQNTEAFF
TRBJ2-3 | TRBV24-1 | few | 15 | - | TGTGCCACCAGTGAGTCAGGTGAATCTCTGGATACGCAGTATTTT | CATSESGESLDTQYF
TRBJ1-5 | TRBV11-2 | - | 15 | - | TGTGCCAGCAGCTTAGTCCTGGGTAGCAATCAGCCCCAGCATTTT | CASSLVLGSNQPQHF
TRBJ2-2 | TRBV13 | - | 16 | TRBD1 | TGTGCCAGCAGCCCGTGGGACAGTGGGAGTAGCGGGGAGCTGTTTTTT | CASSPWDSGSSGELFF